The 13 T cell receptor beta chains listed next were all sequenced from one sample in a study of T-cell reconstitution after alpha-beta-depleted transplantation in children. Preparing the TCRbeta library involved the use of unique molecular identifiers. TCRdb re-analysed the PCR reads in MiXCR, keeping a single row per CDR3 protein. The profile covers about 360,000 distinct CDR3 sequences, with 10% to 15% appearing a single time and around 4.5% taken by the ten largest. The sample in question was PBMCs, obtained from the stem cell graft. The receptors derive from a human donor who donated a stem cell graft to a child with Fanconi anemia.

This rearrangement joins TRBV28 to TRBJ1-2; a weak D match, TRBD1 (5 bases). V shed 3 bases and J shed 2 bases, with 10 bases lying between them. Germline V gene lookup returns CDR1 MDHEN and CDR2 SYDVKM. This CDR3 has 14 amino acids. The CDR3 spells CASSFGDGNYGYTF. For the CDR3, the DNA is TGTGCCAGCAGTTTTGGGGACGGCAACTATGGCTACACCTTC.

The table lists this clonotype with many counts. This chain uses TRBV7-2 with TRBJ2-1; no firm D call. CDR1 SGHTA and CDR2 FQGNSA come from the germline V gene. The CDR3 loop spans 14 amino acids. V was trimmed by 4 bases and J by 0 bases, leaving 7 bases between them. In DNA form, the CDR3 reads TGTGCCAGCAGCTCACAGAGCTCCTACAATGAGCAGTTCTTC. Translation: CASSSQSSYNEQFF.

This clonotype was observed a single time. The chain uses TRBV18 and TRBJ1-4; D gene uncertain. Germline V CDR1 and CDR2: KGHSH, LQKENI. Trimming shortened V by 3 bases and J by 3 bases, and 8 bases separated the two germline ends. This CDR3 contains 14 residues. The CDR3 is CASSPRRANEKLFF. In DNA, the CDR3 is TGTGCCAGCTCACCTAGACGGGCTAATGAAAAACTGTTTTTT. Variable domain in full (rest from reference TRBV18 and TRBJ1-4): NAGVMQNPRHLVRRRGQEARLRCSPMKGHSHVYWYRQLPEEGLKFMVYLQKENIIDESGMPKERFSAEFPKEGPSILRIQQVVRGDSAAYFCASSPRRANEKLFFGSGTQLSVL.

The chain has TRBV12-3 or TRBV12-4 and TRBJ2-2; 10 positions agree with TRBD2. The CDR3 has 17 amino acids. Trimming cost V 3 bases and J 2 bases; bases outside gene matches: 6. In nucleotides, the CDR3 is TGTGCCAGCAGTTTGCTCAGCGGGGGGGCAAACACCGGGGAGCTGTTTTTT. Translating gives CASSLLSGGANTGELFF.

Many counts were recorded for this clonotype. The genes are TRBV20-1 and TRBJ2-3; D is possibly TRBD1 or TRBD2 (6 bases each). The CDR3 extends over 17 amino acids. V lost 0 bases to trimming and J lost 0 bases, with 16 bases between them. CDR1 is DFQATT, CDR2 SNEGSKA, per germline (reference sequence). The CDR3 spells CSARDIGGSSSTDTQYF. The CDR3, as DNA: TGCAGTGCTAGAGATATAGGGGGGTCATCTAGCACAGATACGCAGTATTTT.

The gene calls are TRBV5-1 and TRBJ1-1; no definite D call. Looked up from germline, CDR1 is SGHRS and CDR2 is YFSETQ. The CDR3 covers 14 residues. V lost 4 bases and J lost 2, with 12 bases in between. The CDR3 region has the DNA TGCGCCAGCAGCCCTGGCAGCACTAACACTGAAGCTTTCTTT. It yields the protein CASSPGSTNTEAFF.

This clonotype was counted a few times. This chain joins TRBV27 and TRBJ1-6; 7 bases are a match to TRBD1. The germline V gene encodes CDR1 MNHEY and CDR2 SMNVEV (reference sequence). The CDR3 contains 15 residues. Trimming cost V 4 bases and J 11 bases; bases outside gene matches: 11. The CDR3 nucleotides are TGTGCCAGCAGTTCCCCGGGACAGCCCTGGACACCCCTCCACTTT. Translated, it gives CASSSPGQPWTPLHF.

The chain links TRBV12-3 or TRBV12-4 to TRBJ1-1, with D perhaps TRBD1 (6 bases). V lost 7 bases and J 4 bases, leaving 16 bases between the germline ends. The CDR3 runs to 14 residues. The CDR3 DNA sequence: TGTGCCAGCACCAGTTCAGGGGTGTCCACTGAAGCTTTCTTT. The encoded protein is CASTSSGVSTEAFF.

This clonotype has at least ten counts. This chain uses TRBV20-1 with TRBJ1-2; D gene uncertain. The length of the CDR3 is 11 residues. The V gene's germline CDR1 is DFQATT and CDR2 SNEGSKA (reference sequence). The germline V and J ends were trimmed by 6 bases and 6 bases, with 11 bases remaining between them. DNA of the CDR3: TGCAGTGCCCCCTCCCGGCATGGCTACACCTTC. This translates into CSAPSRHGYTF.

There are a few counts of this clonotype. The CDR3 sequence is CASSLRHPGASSYNEQFF. The CDR3 DNA reads TGTGCCAGCAGCTTAAGGCATCCGGGGGCAAGCTCCTACAATGAGCAGTTCTTC. The rearrangement uses TRBV7-3 and TRBJ2-1; D is perhaps TRBD1 or TRBD2 (6 bases each). CDR3 length: 18 amino acids. CDR1 is SGHTA and CDR2 is FQGTGA in the germline V gene. The V end was cut by 1 base, the J end by 0 bases, with 16 bases between.

The chain carries TRBV14 and TRBJ1-2; perhaps TRBD1 as D (6 bases). This CDR3 is built from 15 residues. CDR1 and CDR2 (germline): SGHDN, FVKESK. V lost 5 bases and J lost 0, with 13 bases in between. The CDR3 region has the DNA TGTGCCAGCAGCGAACAGGGAATAGCTAACTATGGCTACACCTTC. Encoded protein: CASSEQGIANYGYTF.

The rearrangement links TRBV29-1 to TRBJ2-1, with D maybe TRBD2 (5 bases). Trimming stripped 1 base from V and 4 bases from J, with 5 bases between. Germline V CDR1 and CDR2: SQVTM, ANQGSEA. The CDR3 is 12 residues long. The CDR3 sequence: CSVEAGYNEQFF. For the CDR3, the DNA is TGCAGCGTTGAAGCGGGGTACAATGAGCAGTTCTTC.

Only a few counts were recorded for this clonotype. This chain links TRBV2 with TRBJ2-3, with TRBD1 as a possible D gene (5 bases). Trimming removed 10 bases from V and 2 bases from J, with 16 bases in between. The germline CDR1 and CDR2 sequences are SNHLY and FYNNEI. The CDR3 is 14 residues long. CDR3 residues: CAIEETAFTDTQYF. The CDR3 DNA is TGTGCCATCGAAGAGACAGCTTTCACAGATACGCAGTATTTT.